The T cell receptor beta chain described here comes from a study of blood T cell repertoires in COVID-19. Looking at the study overall: Acute and convalescent COVID-19 specimens originated in the United States, Italy and Spain. T cells, B-cell-depleted T cells, or PBMCs provided the cDNA or gDNA that served as material.

Original data processing: Cell counts per sample came from amplifying reference gene primers. Method: immunoSEQ multiplex PCR; TCRdb's copy keeps in-frame clones and lacks some. D and trimming come from the DNA, and the V and J calls and clone size come from that table. The sample holds over 150,000 clones; approximately 73% are singletons and the top ten take approximately 3.7%. V lost 6 bases and J lost 1, with 9 bases in between. This CDR3 is built from 13 residues. In germline, CDR1 is WNHNN, CDR2 SYGVQD (reference sequence). Sequences were obtained from peripheral blood. The J gene is TRBJ1-1, the V gene TRBV10-1, with D possibly TRBD1 on 6 matching bases. This TCR was recovered from a woman aged 80 or over with acute or convalescent COVID-19. CDR3 sequence: CASRSDRNTEAFF. The DNA of the CDR3 is TGCGCCAGCAGGTCGGACAGGAACACTGAAGCTTTCTTT.